A selection of T cell receptor beta chains follows, all from one sample in a study of graft-versus-host responses after intestinal transplantation. Clones were sequenced by immunoSEQ multiplex PCR, and TCRdb holds only the in-frame ones, with some missing. Among about 3,500 clones listed, 94% were seen once. Material: PBMCs, obtained 11 days after intestinal transplantation. The source is a human patient who received an intestinal transplant, so some T cells may come from the graft donor. The CDR3 runs from the conserved cysteine through the conserved F or W. Fields, in order: clone size, V gene, CDR3 length, D gene, J gene, CDR3 protein, CDR3 DNA. A D gene is named only where the DNA matches it firmly. Size is stated for part of the rows, as once, few or many counts, or as a class when the clone is expanded.

clone_size: once
v_call: TRBV7-8
cdr3_length: 19
d_call: .
j_call: TRBJ2-1
cdr3_aa: CASSLGQRGPAGGINEQFF
cdr3_nt: TGTGCCAGCAGCTTAGGGCAACGTGGCCCAGCGGGCGGAATTAATGAGCAGTTCTTC

clone_size: few
v_call: TRBV29-1
cdr3_length: 16
d_call: .
j_call: TRBJ1-5
cdr3_aa: CSVEEQAAKSNQPQHF
cdr3_nt: TGCAGCGTTGAAGAACAGGCCGCTAAGAGCAATCAGCCCCAGCATTTT

clone_size: .
v_call: TRBV28
cdr3_length: 15
d_call: TRBD2
j_call: TRBJ2-3
cdr3_aa: CASSLGREFADTQYF
cdr3_nt: TGTGCCAGCAGTTTAGGGCGGGAGTTCGCAGATACGCAGTATTTT

clone_size: .
v_call: TRBV14
cdr3_length: 16
d_call: .
j_call: TRBJ2-3
cdr3_aa: CASSQDRASDRGTQYF
cdr3_nt: TGTGCCAGCAGCCAAGATCGAGCTTCGGACCGAGGGACGCAGTATTTT

clone_size: .
v_call: TRBV5-6
cdr3_length: 15
d_call: TRBD1
j_call: TRBJ2-7
cdr3_aa: CASSMVGQLNYEQYF
cdr3_nt: TGTGCCAGCAGCATGGTGGGACAGCTGAACTACGAGCAGTACTTC

clone_size: .
v_call: TRBV5-5
cdr3_length: 15
d_call: .
j_call: TRBJ2-1
cdr3_aa: CASSLWRETYNEQFF
cdr3_nt: TGTGCCAGCAGCTTGTGGCGGGAAACCTACAATGAGCAGTTCTTC

clone_size: .
v_call: TRBV5-1
cdr3_length: 16
d_call: TRBD2
j_call: TRBJ2-1
cdr3_aa: CASSLRTSGTDNEQFF
cdr3_nt: TGCGCCAGCAGCCTACGGACTAGCGGGACAGACAATGAGCAGTTCTTC

clone_size: .
v_call: TRBV6-5
cdr3_length: 15
d_call: TRBD2
j_call: TRBJ2-1
cdr3_aa: CASSLSGRAYNEQFF
cdr3_nt: TGTGCCAGCAGCCTCAGCGGGAGGGCCTACAATGAGCAGTTCTTC

clone_size: .
v_call: TRBV9
cdr3_length: 16
d_call: .
j_call: TRBJ1-3
cdr3_aa: CASSVEIATSGNTIYF
cdr3_nt: TGTGCCAGCAGCGTAGAGATAGCGACCTCTGGAAACACCATATATTTT

clone_size: .
v_call: TRBV21-1
cdr3_length: 15
d_call: .
j_call: TRBJ2-7
cdr3_aa: CASSKDKGRSYEQYF
cdr3_nt: TGTGCCAGCAGCAAAGATAAGGGACGATCCTACGAGCAGTACTTC

clone_size: .
v_call: TRBV27
cdr3_length: 12
d_call: .
j_call: TRBJ1-5
cdr3_aa: CASRKGSQPQHF
cdr3_nt: TGTGCCAGCAGGAAAGGGTCTCAGCCCCAGCATTTT

clone_size: .
v_call: TRBV7-7
cdr3_length: 15
d_call: .
j_call: TRBJ2-2
cdr3_aa: CASSVDVSNTGELFF
cdr3_nt: TGTGCCAGCAGCGTCGATGTCTCGAACACCGGGGAGCTGTTTTTT

clone_size: .
v_call: TRBV28
cdr3_length: 14
d_call: .
j_call: TRBJ2-1
cdr3_aa: CASSYTRPAHEQFF
cdr3_nt: TGTGCCAGCAGTTATACCCGACCGGCCCATGAGCAGTTCTTC

clone_size: .
v_call: TRBV7-8
cdr3_length: 14
d_call: TRBD2
j_call: TRBJ2-1
cdr3_aa: CASSYLGLAYEQFF
cdr3_nt: TGTGCCAGCAGTTACCTTGGACTAGCCTATGAGCAGTTCTTC

clone_size: .
v_call: TRBV28
cdr3_length: 15
d_call: TRBD2
j_call: TRBJ2-5
cdr3_aa: CASSFTSGNQETQYF
cdr3_nt: TGTGCCAGCAGTTTTACTAGCGGAAACCAAGAGACCCAGTACTTC

clone_size: .
v_call: TRBV9
cdr3_length: 14
d_call: .
j_call: TRBJ1-5
cdr3_aa: CASSVTEGGGPQHF
cdr3_nt: TGTGCCAGCAGCGTAACAGAGGGTGGGGGGCCCCAGCATTTT

clone_size: .
v_call: TRBV27
cdr3_length: 14
d_call: .
j_call: TRBJ1-5
cdr3_aa: CASSEGPFNQPQHF
cdr3_nt: TGTGCCAGCAGTGAGGGACCCTTCAATCAGCCCCAGCATTTT

clone_size: .
v_call: TRBV19
cdr3_length: 18
d_call: TRBD2
j_call: TRBJ2-2
cdr3_aa: CASSILWAGRGNTGELFF
cdr3_nt: TGTGCCAGTAGTATCTTGTGGGCAGGGAGGGGGAACACCGGGGAGCTGTTTTTT

clone_size: .
v_call: TRBV28
cdr3_length: 11
d_call: .
j_call: TRBJ1-2
cdr3_aa: CASSSGYGYTF
cdr3_nt: TGTGCCAGCAGTTCAGGGTATGGCTACACCTTC

clone_size: .
v_call: TRBV5-4
cdr3_length: 15
d_call: .
j_call: TRBJ2-7
cdr3_aa: CASSFGAESSYEQYF
cdr3_nt: TGTGCCAGCAGCTTCGGAGCGGAGAGCTCCTACGAGCAGTACTTC

clone_size: .
v_call: TRBV5-1
cdr3_length: 19
d_call: .
j_call: TRBJ2-6
cdr3_aa: CASSWGGQGSLSGANVLTF
cdr3_nt: TGCGCCAGCAGCTGGGGGGGGCAGGGCTCCCTCTCTGGGGCCAACGTCCTGACTTTC

clone_size: .
v_call: TRBV7-9
cdr3_length: 15
d_call: .
j_call: TRBJ1-1
cdr3_aa: CASSNPGRLNTEAFF
cdr3_nt: TGTGCCAGCAGCAACCCTGGACGTCTGAACACTGAAGCTTTCTTT